The rows below give T cell receptor beta chains drawn from one sample of a study of shared clonotypes between healthy human individuals. TCRdb's copy holds only in-frame clones and misses some; the assay was immunoSEQ multiplex PCR. Of about 1.1 million clones listed, about 80% were seen once; the top ten hold 0.5% to 0.6%. The sample was memory CD4+ T cells from PBMCs. The receptors stem from a man younger than 35 in good health. Some clones in this sample may be carry-over from other donors' samples. CDR3s include the opening cysteine and the closing phenylalanine or tryptophan. A D gene is named only where the DNA matches it firmly. A clone size is listed for some rows: how often the clone was seen (once, few, many), or a class if it is expanded.

clone_size d_call j_call v_call cdr3_nt cdr3_aa
once NA TRBJ2-3 TRBV30 TGTGCCTGGACCCAGGCCCAGCCTAGCACAGATACGCAGTATTTT CAWTQAQPSTDTQYF
NA TRBD2 TRBJ2-4 TRBV7-9 TGTGCCAGCAGCTTGGGAGGGGCAGGGGCCAAAAACATTCAGTACTTC CASSLGGAGAKNIQYF
NA NA TRBJ1-1 TRBV18 TGTGCCAGCTCACCGTATCAGTATAAAAACACTGAAGCTTTCTTT CASSPYQYKNTEAFF
NA NA TRBJ1-2 TRBV2 TGTGCCAGCAGTGAGAGGGAAAACTATGGCTACACCTTC CASSERENYGYTF
NA NA TRBJ2-7 TRBV2 TGTGCCAGCATTATGACAGGGAGGTCCTACGAGCAGTACTTC CASIMTGRSYEQYF
few TRBD1 TRBJ1-4 TRBV19 TGTGCCAGTAGCATAAGGCCGACAGGGAACACTAATGAAAAACTGTTTTTT CASSIRPTGNTNEKLFF
NA NA TRBJ1-1 TRBV7-6 TGTGCCAGCAGCTTATGGAGGGAGGCTGAAGCTTTCTTT CASSLWREAEAFF
once NA TRBJ1-3 TRBV2 TGTGCCAGCACCCGGGGGGTTGGTTCTGGAAACACCATATATTTT CASTRGVGSGNTIYF
NA NA TRBJ2-2 TRBV12-5 TGTGCTAGTGGTTTGGGGAACACCGGGGAGCTGTTTTTT CASGLGNTGELFF
NA NA TRBJ1-2 TRBV27 TGTGCCAGCAGTTTATTGGGGGATGGTGGCTACACCTTC CASSLLGDGGYTF
NA TRBD1 TRBJ2-1 TRBV11-2 TGTGCCAGCAGCAGAACCCGAACAGGGGGCCGCAATGAGCAGTTCTTC CASSRTRTGGRNEQFF
many TRBD1 TRBJ1-5 TRBV7-8 TGTGCCAGCAGTCCCCTGGGGACAGGGGTCCCCAATCAGCCCCAGCATTTT CASSPLGTGVPNQPQHF
NA NA TRBJ2-7 TRBV28 TGTGCCAGCAGTTTGTTGGGACTCCCAGGACGGGGCGAGCAGTACTTC CASSLLGLPGRGEQYF
NA NA TRBJ2-1 TRBV7-9 TGTGCCAGCAGCACCCGGGGTCCCCACAATGAGCAGTTCTTC CASSTRGPHNEQFF
NA TRBD1 TRBJ2-1 TRBV6-1 TGTGCCAGCAGTGAGGACAGGGTGAGGAATGAGCAGTTCTTC CASSEDRVRNEQFF
NA NA TRBJ2-5 TRBV19 TGTGCCAGTAGTATCCGGGAGCAAGAGACCCAGTACTTC CASSIREQETQYF
once NA TRBJ2-5 TRBV7-3 TGTGCCAGCAGCCTCATCGGGGGCCCCCAAGAGACCCAGTACTTC CASSLIGGPQETQYF
NA TRBD2 TRBJ2-5 TRBV11-3 TGTGCCAGCAGCTTAGGACTAGCGGGAGTAAGCGAGACCCAGTACTTC CASSLGLAGVSETQYF
NA TRBD1 TRBJ2-1 TRBV11-2 TGTGCCAGCAGCCCCAACAGGGGGGACAATGAGCAGTTCTTC CASSPNRGDNEQFF
NA TRBD2 TRBJ2-6 TRBV4-2 TGTGCCAGCAGCCAAACGGGACTAGCTTCAGGGGCCAACGTCCTGACTTTC CASSQTGLASGANVLTF
NA TRBD1 TRBJ2-2 TRBV5-1 TGCGCCAGCAGCTTGGTAGGACAGGGGGCAGGCACCGGGGAGCTGTTTTTT CASSLVGQGAGTGELFF
NA TRBD2 TRBJ2-2 TRBV27 TGTGCCAGCAGCCAAGATCGACTAGCGTACACCGGGGAGCTGTTTTTT CASSQDRLAYTGELFF
NA NA TRBJ2-7 TRBV14 TGTGCCAGCAGCCAAGTAGCCGGGCTAGGGCAGGTGATCGGCGAGCAGTACTTC CASSQVAGLGQVIGEQYF
few NA TRBJ1-1 TRBV28 TGTGCCAGCAGTCCCAATCGGCCTGAAGCTTTCTTT CASSPNRPEAFF
NA NA TRBJ1-5 TRBV7-6 TGTGCCAGCAGCTTAGATGCAGGCCCCAGGGCGTCTCAGCCCCAGCATTTT CASSLDAGPRASQPQHF
NA TRBD1 TRBJ1-2 TRBV5-1 TGCGCCAGCAAAACAGGACAGGGCGACTATGGCTACACCTTC CASKTGQGDYGYTF
NA NA TRBJ2-3 TRBV5-6 TGTGCCAGCAGCCAAATGGAGGGGGCGCCGCGTCTCACAGATACGCAGTATTTT CASSQMEGAPRLTDTQYF
NA NA TRBJ2-5 TRBV6-6 TGTGCCAGCAGTCGCCAGGGAGAGACCCAGTACTTC CASSRQGETQYF
NA NA TRBJ2-3 TRBV7-9 TGTGCCAGCAGCCCACCCTACAGTACAGATACGCAGTATTTT CASSPPYSTDTQYF
once NA TRBJ1-1 TRBV5-4 TGTGCCAGCAGCAGTTATGGGCAGCTGAACACTGAAGCTTTCTTT CASSSYGQLNTEAFF
NA TRBD2 TRBJ2-1 TRBV5-1 TGCGCCAGCGTCCTAGCGGATGGCTCCTACAATGAGCAGTTCTTC CASVLADGSYNEQFF
NA NA TRBJ1-3 TRBV9 TGTGCCAGCAGCGTAGCTTCGGGGGGCTCTGGAAACACCATATATTTT CASSVASGGSGNTIYF
NA TRBD1 TRBJ2-1 TRBV9 TGTGCCAGCAGCGTAGCCCCCGCAGGGGGCAACGATGAGCAGTTCTTC CASSVAPAGGNDEQFF
NA TRBD1 TRBJ2-1 TRBV7-2 TGTGCCAGCAGCTTAGGCCGGGACAGCAATGAGCAGTTCTTC CASSLGRDSNEQFF
once TRBD2 TRBJ2-1 TRBV5-1 TGCGCCAGCAGCAAAATCCGACTAGCGAGCCTTCTGGTGGATGAGCAGTTCTTC CASSKIRLASLLVDEQFF
NA NA TRBJ1-1 TRBV28 TGTGCCAGCAGTTTGATTATCGGAGGGGTTGCTGAAGCTTTCTTT CASSLIIGGVAEAFF
NA TRBD1 TRBJ2-7 TRBV7-9 TGTGCCAGCGGAGACGACCCGGGACAGACACCAAACTCCTACGAGCAGTACTTC CASGDDPGQTPNSYEQYF
NA NA TRBJ2-1 TRBV11-3 TGTGCCAGCAGCCGACTCGCACAAAATGAGCAGTTCTTC CASSRLAQNEQFF
once TRBD2 TRBJ2-1 TRBV4-1 TGCGCCAGCAGCCAATTTACTAGCGGGAGTGGTAGTGAGCAGTTCTTC CASSQFTSGSGSEQFF
NA TRBD1 TRBJ2-5 TRBV16 TGTGCCAGCAGCCCGGGACAGGGGAAAGAGACCCAGTACTTC CASSPGQGKETQYF
NA NA TRBJ2-1 TRBV18 TGTGCCAGCTCACCAGTGGTTACCTACAATGAGCAGTTCTTC CASSPVVTYNEQFF
NA TRBD2 TRBJ2-3 TRBV7-9 TGTGCCAGCAGCCGGACTAGCGGGATGTCGGATACGCAGTATTTT CASSRTSGMSDTQYF
few NA TRBJ1-2 TRBV28 TGTGCCAGCAGTTTAGGCTTCTCTGGCTACACCTTC CASSLGFSGYTF
NA NA TRBJ1-2 TRBV16 TGTGCCAGCAGCCAATCATTGGGGGAAGGCTACACCTTC CASSQSLGEGYTF
few NA TRBJ1-3 TRBV7-9 TGTGCCAGCAGCCTTCCAGTGAGCTCTGGAAACACCATATATTTT CASSLPVSSGNTIYF
NA NA TRBJ2-3 TRBV11-3 TGTGCCAGCAGTTTACATAGGGGCACAGATACGCAGTATTTT CASSLHRGTDTQYF
NA NA TRBJ2-3 TRBV6-6 TGTGCCAGCAGTTACTCGAGGGGGACCACAGATACGCAGTATTTT CASSYSRGTTDTQYF
NA TRBD2 TRBJ2-3 TRBV9 TGTGCCAGCAGCGTAGAGACCAGCGGGAGTAGTTTAGATACGCAGTATTTT CASSVETSGSSLDTQYF
NA TRBD1 TRBJ2-7 TRBV12-5 TGTGCTAGTGGTTCGCGGTGGGGGACAGTGATTTCCTACGAGCAGTACTTC CASGSRWGTVISYEQYF
NA NA TRBJ1-1 TRBV7-9 TGTGCCAGCAGCCCCCATGGTAACACTGAAGCTTTCTTT CASSPHGNTEAFF
NA NA TRBJ2-5 TRBV10-2 TGCGCCAGCAGTGAGTTATCCAGGCAAGAGACCCAGTACTTC CASSELSRQETQYF
NA TRBD1 TRBJ1-5 TRBV7-8 TGTGCCAGCAGCTTGGACAGGGGGGATCAGCCCCAGCATTTT CASSLDRGDQPQHF